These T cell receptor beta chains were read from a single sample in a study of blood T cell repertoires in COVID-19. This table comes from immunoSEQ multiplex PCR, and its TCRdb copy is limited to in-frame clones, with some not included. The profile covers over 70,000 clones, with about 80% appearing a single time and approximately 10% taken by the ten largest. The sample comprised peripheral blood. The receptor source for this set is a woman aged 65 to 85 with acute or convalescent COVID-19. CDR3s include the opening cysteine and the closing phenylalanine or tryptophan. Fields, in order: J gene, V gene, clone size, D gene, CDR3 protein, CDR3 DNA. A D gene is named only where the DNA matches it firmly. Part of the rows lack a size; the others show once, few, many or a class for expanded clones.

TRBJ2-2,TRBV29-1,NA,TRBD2,CSVGAGGRTGELFF,TGCAGCGTTGGAGCGGGGGGGAGAACCGGGGAGCTGTTTTTT
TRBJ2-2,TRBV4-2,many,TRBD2,CASSQELAGWAGELFF,TGTGCCAGCAGCCAAGAGTTAGCGGGATGGGCCGGGGAGCTGTTTTTT
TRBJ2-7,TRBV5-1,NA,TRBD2,CASSLVAGGSYEQYF,TGCGCCAGCAGCTTGGTAGCGGGAGGCAGCTACGAGCAGTACTTC
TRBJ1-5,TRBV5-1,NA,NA,CASSLGGRNQPQHF,TGCGCCAGCAGCTTGGGAGGGCGCAATCAGCCCCAGCATTTT
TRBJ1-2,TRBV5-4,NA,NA,CASSPGLTYGYTF,TGTGCCAGCAGCCCAGGGTTGACCTATGGCTACACCTTC
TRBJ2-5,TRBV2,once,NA,CASSEGKGRGQETQYF,TGTGCCAGCAGTGAAGGGAAGGGGAGGGGGCAAGAGACCCAGTACTTC
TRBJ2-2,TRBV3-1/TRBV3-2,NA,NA,CASSQDPHGELFF,TGTGCCAGCAGCCAAGACCCCCACGGGGAGCTGTTTTTT
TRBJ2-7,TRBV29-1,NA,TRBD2,CSVEGGGYEQYF,TGCAGCGTTGAAGGGGGGGGCTACGAGCAGTACTTC
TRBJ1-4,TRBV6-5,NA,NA,CASTEARVMFF,TGTGCCAGCACCGAGGCCAGGGTGATGTTTTTT
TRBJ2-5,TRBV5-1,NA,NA,CASSLVGRSEETQYF,TGCGCCAGCAGCTTGGTCGGGAGATCAGAAGAGACCCAGTACTTC
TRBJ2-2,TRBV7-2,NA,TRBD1,CASSLVPPGQGNTGELFF,TGTGCCAGCAGCTTAGTCCCTCCGGGACAGGGAAACACCGGGGAGCTGTTTTTT
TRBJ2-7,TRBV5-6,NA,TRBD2,CASSPPGLAGTGSYEQYF,TGTGCCAGCAGCCCGCCGGGACTAGCGGGTACCGGCTCCTACGAGCAGTACTTC
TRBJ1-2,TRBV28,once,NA,CASGVAYGYTF,TGTGCCAGCGGAGTCGCCTATGGCTACACCTTC
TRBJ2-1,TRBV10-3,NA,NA,CAISGPSASSYNEQFF,TGTGCCATCAGTGGGCCTAGCGCAAGCTCCTACAATGAGCAGTTCTTC
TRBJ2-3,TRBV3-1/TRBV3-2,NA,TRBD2,CASSQGVAGGFHTDTQYF,TGTGCCAGCAGCCAAGGGGTAGCGGGGGGGTTTCATACAGATACGCAGTATTTT
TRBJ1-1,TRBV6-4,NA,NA,CASRAVYGSAEAFF,TGTGCCAGCAGGGCCGTTTACGGGTCGGCTGAAGCTTTCTTT
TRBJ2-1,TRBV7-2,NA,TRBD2,CASSLGLAGNEQFF,TGTGCCAGCAGCTTAGGCCTAGCGGGCAATGAGCAGTTCTTC
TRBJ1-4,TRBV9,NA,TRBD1,CASSVGDRVAEKLFF,TGTGCCAGCAGCGTGGGGGACAGGGTGGCCGAAAAACTGTTTTTT
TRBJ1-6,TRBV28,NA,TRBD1,CASSPRTGNSPLHF,TGTGCCAGCAGTCCCCGGACAGGGAATTCACCCCTCCACTTT
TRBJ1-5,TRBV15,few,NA,CATTHWGELNQPQHF,TGTGCCACCACTCATTGGGGGGAACTCAATCAGCCCCAGCATTTT
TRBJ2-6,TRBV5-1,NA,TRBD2,CASSFGGWSGANVLTF,TGCGCCAGCAGCTTCGGGGGGTGGTCTGGGGCCAACGTCCTGACTTTC
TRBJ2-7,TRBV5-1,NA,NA,CASSLGSGLTYEQYF,TGCGCCAGCAGCTTGGGGTCAGGGCTTACCTACGAGCAGTACTTC
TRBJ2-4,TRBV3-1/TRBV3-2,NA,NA,CASSQGERAKNIQYF,TGTGCCAGCAGCCAAGGGGAGCGAGCCAAAAACATTCAGTACTTC
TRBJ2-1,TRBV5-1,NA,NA,CASSSTAAYNEQFF,TGCGCCAGCAGCTCGACTGCCGCCTACAATGAGCAGTTCTTC
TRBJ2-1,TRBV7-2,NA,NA,CASSIFYNEQFF,TGTGCCAGCAGCATATTCTACAATGAGCAGTTCTTC
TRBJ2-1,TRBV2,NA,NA,CASSEYQGYEQFF,TGTGCCAGCAGTGAATACCAGGGCTATGAGCAGTTCTTC
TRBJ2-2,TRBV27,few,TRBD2,CASSLFPPTSGRAFTGELFF,TGTGCCAGCAGTTTATTCCCTCCGACTAGCGGGAGGGCCTTCACCGGGGAGCTGTTTTTT
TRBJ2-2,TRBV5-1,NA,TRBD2,CATHPTMAGGAGELFF,TGCGCCACCCACCCCACTATGGCGGGGGGAGCCGGGGAGCTGTTTTTT